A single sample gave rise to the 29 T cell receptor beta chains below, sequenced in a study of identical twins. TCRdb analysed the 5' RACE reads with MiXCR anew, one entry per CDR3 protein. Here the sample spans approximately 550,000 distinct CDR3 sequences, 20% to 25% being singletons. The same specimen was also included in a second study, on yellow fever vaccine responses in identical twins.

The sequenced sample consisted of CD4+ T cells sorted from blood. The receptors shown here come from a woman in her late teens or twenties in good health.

The CDR3: CASSPQGVEEKLFF. CDR3 bases: TGTGCCAGCTCACCGCAGGGGGTAGAAGAAAAACTGTTTTTT. The gene calls are TRBV18 and TRBJ1-4; TRBD1 agrees at 7 bases. Germline V gene lookup returns CDR1 KGHSH and CDR2 LQKENI. The V segment lost 3 bases and the J segment 8 bases; nucleotides outside the gene matches: 6. The CDR3 is made up of 14 amino acids.

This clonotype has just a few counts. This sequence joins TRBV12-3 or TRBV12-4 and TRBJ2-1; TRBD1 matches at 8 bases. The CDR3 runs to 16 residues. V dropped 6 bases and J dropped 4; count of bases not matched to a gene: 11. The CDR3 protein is CASRRDRQGPYNEQFF. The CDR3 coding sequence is TGTGCCAGCAGGCGAGATAGACAGGGGCCATACAATGAGCAGTTCTTC.

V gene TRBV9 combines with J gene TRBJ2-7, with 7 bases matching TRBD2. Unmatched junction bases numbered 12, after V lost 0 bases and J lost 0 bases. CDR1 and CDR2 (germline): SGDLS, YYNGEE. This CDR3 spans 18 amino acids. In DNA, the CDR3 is TGTGCCAGCAGCGTAGATAAAATAACTAGCGCAAGCTCCTACGAGCAGTACTTC. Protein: CASSVDKITSASSYEQYF.

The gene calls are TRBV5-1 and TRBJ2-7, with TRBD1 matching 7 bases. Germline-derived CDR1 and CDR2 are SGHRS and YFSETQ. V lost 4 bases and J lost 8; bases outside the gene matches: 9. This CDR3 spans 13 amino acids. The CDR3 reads CASSPSEGAKQYF. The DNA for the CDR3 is TGCGCCAGCAGCCCCTCTGAGGGGGCCAAGCAGTACTTC.

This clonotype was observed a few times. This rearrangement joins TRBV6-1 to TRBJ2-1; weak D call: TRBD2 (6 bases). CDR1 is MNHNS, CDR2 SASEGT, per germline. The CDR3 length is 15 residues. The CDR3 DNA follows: TGTGTCACTCAGACGGGTCTAGCGCCTTACAATGAGCAGTTCTTC. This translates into CVTQTGLAPYNEQFF.

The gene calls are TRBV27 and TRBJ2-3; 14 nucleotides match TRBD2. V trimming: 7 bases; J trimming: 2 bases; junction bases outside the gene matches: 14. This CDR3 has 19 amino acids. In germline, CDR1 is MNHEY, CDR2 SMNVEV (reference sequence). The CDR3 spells CASKQGLAGGLTSTDTQYF. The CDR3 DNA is TGTGCCAGCAAACAAGGACTAGCGGGAGGTCTAACTTCCACAGATACGCAGTATTTT.

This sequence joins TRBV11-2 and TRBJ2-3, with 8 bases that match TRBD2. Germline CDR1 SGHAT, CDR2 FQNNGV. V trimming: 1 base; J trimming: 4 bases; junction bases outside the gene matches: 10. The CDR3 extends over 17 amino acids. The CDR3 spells CASSLGVFGGAPDTQYF. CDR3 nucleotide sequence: TGTGCCAGCAGCTTAGGGGTCTTCGGGGGGGCCCCAGATACGCAGTATTTT. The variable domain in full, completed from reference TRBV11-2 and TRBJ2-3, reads EAGVAQSPRYKIIEKRQSVAFWCNPISGHATLYWYQQILGQGPKLLIQFQNNGVVDDSQLPKDRFSAERLKGVDSTLKIQPAKLEDSAVYLCASSLGVFGGAPDTQYFGPGTRLTVL.

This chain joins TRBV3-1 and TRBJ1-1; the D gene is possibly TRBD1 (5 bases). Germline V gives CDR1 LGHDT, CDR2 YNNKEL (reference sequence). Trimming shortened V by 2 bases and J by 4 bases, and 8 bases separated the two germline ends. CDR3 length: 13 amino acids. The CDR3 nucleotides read TGTGCCAGCAGCCAAACAGGCTTCACTGAAGCTTTCTTT. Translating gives CASSQTGFTEAFF. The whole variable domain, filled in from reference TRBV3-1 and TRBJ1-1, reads DTAVSQTPKYLVTQMGNDKSIKCEQNLGHDTMYWYKQDSKKFLKIMFSYNNKELIINETVPNRFSPKSPDKAHLNLHINSLELGDSAVYFCASSQTGFTEAFFGQGTRLTVV.

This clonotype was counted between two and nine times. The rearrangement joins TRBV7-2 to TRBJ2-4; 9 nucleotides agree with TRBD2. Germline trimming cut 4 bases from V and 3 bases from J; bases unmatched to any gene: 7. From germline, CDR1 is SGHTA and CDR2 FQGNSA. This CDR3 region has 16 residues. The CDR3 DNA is TGTGCCAGCAGCTCCTTAGCGGGAGCGGGCAAAAACATTCAGTACTTC. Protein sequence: CASSSLAGAGKNIQYF.

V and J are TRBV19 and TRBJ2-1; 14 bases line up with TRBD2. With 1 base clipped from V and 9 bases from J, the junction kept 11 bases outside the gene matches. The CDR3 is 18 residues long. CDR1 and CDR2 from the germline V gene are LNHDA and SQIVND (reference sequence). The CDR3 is CASSIATGTSGRSGEQFF. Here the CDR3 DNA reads TGTGCCAGTAGTATAGCAACCGGGACTAGCGGGAGATCTGGTGAGCAGTTCTTC.

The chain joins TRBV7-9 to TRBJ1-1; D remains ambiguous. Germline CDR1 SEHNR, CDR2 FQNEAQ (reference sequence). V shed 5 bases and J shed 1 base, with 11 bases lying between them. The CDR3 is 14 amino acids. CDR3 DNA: TGTGCCAGCAGCAGAGATTGGGGGAACACTGAAGCTTTCTTT. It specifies CASSRDWGNTEAFF.

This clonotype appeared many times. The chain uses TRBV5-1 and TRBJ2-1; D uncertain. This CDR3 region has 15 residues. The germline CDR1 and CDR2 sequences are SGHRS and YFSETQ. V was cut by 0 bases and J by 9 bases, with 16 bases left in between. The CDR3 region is CASSLAFGSPGEQFF. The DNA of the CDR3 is TGCGCCAGCAGCTTGGCCTTTGGTAGCCCAGGTGAGCAGTTCTTC.

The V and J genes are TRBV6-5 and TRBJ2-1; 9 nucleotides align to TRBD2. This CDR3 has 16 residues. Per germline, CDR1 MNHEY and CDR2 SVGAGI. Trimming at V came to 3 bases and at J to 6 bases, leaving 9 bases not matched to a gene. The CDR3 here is CASSYGLAGPTNEQFF. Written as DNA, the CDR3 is TGTGCCAGCAGTTATGGGCTAGCGGGACCCACCAATGAGCAGTTCTTC.

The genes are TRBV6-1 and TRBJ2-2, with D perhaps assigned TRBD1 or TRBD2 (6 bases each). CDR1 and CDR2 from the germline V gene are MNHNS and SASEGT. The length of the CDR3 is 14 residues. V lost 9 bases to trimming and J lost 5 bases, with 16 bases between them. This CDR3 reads CASGGGKETGELFF. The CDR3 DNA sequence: TGTGCCAGTGGGGGCGGGAAGGAAACCGGGGAGCTGTTTTTT.

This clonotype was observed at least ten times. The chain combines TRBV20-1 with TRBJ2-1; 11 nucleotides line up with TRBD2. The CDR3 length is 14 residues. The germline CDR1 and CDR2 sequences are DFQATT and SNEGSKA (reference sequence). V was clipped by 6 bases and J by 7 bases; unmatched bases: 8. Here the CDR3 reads CSATTSGVRNEQFF. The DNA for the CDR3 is TGCAGTGCCACGACTAGCGGGGTACGGAATGAGCAGTTCTTC.

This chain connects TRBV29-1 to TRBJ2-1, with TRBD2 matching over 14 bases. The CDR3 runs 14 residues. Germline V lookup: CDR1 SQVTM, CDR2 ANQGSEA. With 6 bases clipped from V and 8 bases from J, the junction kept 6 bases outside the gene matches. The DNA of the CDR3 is TGCAGCGTCGGACTAGCGGGAGGTCTCGATGAGCAGTTCTTC. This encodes CSVGLAGGLDEQFF.

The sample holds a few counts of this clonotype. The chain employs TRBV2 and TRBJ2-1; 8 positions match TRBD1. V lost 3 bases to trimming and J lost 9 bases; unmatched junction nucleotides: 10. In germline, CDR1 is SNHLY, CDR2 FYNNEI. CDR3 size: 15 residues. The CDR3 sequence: CASSERTGSGFEQFF. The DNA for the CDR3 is TGTGCCAGCAGTGAGAGGACAGGGTCTGGATTTGAGCAGTTCTTC.

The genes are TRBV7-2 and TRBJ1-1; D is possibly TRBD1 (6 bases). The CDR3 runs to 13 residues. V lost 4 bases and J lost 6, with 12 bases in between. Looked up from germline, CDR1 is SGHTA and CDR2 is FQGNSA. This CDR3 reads CASSSSGTPEAFF. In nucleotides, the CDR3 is TGTGCCAGCAGCTCCTCCGGGACACCTGAAGCTTTCTTT.

The CDR3, as DNA: TGTGCCAGCAGCTTAGTTCTAGTGGGCCATGAGCAGTTCTTC. Its translation is CASSLVLVGHEQFF. The rearrangement joins TRBV7-9 to TRBJ2-1; D gene ambiguous. V lost 1 base and J 8 bases, leaving 12 bases between the germline ends. The germline V gene encodes CDR1 SEHNR and CDR2 FQNEAQ (reference sequence). The CDR3 has 14 amino acids.

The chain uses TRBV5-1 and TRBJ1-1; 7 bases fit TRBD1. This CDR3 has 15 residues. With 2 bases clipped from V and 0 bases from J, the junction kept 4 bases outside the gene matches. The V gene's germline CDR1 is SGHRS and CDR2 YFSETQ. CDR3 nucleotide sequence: TGCGCCAGCAGCTTCGGTGACAGGGTGAACACTGAAGCTTTCTTT. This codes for CASSFGDRVNTEAFF.

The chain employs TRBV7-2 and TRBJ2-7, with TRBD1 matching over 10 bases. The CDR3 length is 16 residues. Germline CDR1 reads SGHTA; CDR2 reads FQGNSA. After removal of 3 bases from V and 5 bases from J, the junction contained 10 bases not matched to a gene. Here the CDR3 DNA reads TGTGCCAGCAGCTTGGCTCCGGGACAGGGGTTTAACGAGCAGTACGTC. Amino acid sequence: CASSLAPGQGFNEQYV.

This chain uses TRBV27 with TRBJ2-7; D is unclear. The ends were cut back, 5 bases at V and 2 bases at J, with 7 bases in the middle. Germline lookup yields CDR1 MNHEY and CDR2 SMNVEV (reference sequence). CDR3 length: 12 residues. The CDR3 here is CASSTETYEQYV. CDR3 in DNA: TGTGCCAGCAGTACAGAGACCTACGAGCAGTACGTC.

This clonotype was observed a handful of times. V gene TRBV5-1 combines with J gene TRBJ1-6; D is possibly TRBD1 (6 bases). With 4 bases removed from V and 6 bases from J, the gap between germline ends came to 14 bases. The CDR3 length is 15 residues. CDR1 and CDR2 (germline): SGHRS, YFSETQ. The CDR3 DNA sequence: TGCGCCAGCAGCATCGGACAGCCCGTTAATTCACCCCTCCACTTT. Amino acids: CASSIGQPVNSPLHF.

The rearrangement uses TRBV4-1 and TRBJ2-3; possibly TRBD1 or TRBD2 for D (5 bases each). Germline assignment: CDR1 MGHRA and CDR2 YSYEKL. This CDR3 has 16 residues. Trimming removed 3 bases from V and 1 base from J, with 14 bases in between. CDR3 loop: CASSHPPGTRTDTQYF. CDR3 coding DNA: TGCGCCAGCAGCCATCCGCCAGGGACCCGCACAGATACGCAGTATTTT.

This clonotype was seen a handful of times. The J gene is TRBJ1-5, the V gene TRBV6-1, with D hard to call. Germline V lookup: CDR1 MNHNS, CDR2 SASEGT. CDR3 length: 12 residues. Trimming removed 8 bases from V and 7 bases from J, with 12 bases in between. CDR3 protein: CASQDGPQPQHF. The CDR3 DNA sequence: TGTGCCAGCCAGGACGGGCCCCAGCCCCAGCATTTT.

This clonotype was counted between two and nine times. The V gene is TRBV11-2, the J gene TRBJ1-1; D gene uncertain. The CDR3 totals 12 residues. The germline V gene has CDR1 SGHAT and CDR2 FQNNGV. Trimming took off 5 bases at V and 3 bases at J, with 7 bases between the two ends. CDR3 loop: CASSGVDTEAFF. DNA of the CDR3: TGTGCCAGCAGCGGTGTCGACACTGAAGCTTTCTTT. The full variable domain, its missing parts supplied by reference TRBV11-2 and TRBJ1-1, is EAGVAQSPRYKIIEKRQSVAFWCNPISGHATLYWYQQILGQGPKLLIQFQNNGVVDDSQLPKDRFSAERLKGVDSTLKIQPAKLEDSAVYLCASSGVDTEAFFGQGTRLTVV.

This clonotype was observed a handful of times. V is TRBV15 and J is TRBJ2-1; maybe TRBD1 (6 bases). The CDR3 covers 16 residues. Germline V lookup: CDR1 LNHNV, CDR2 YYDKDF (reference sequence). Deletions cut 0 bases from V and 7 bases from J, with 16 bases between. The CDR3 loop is CATSRDQGGQANEQFF. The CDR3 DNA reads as TGTGCCACCAGCAGAGATCAAGGGGGTCAGGCTAATGAGCAGTTCTTC.

The DNA of the CDR3 is TGTGCCAGCAGCGAACAGGGCGCCCATAATTCACCCCTCCACTTT. This encodes CASSEQGAHNSPLHF. J is TRBJ1-6 and V is TRBV5-4; D is perhaps TRBD1 (6 bases). This CDR3 is 15 amino acids long. Germline V CDR1 and CDR2: SGHNT, YYREEE (reference sequence). V shed 4 bases and J shed 5 bases, with 13 bases lying between them.

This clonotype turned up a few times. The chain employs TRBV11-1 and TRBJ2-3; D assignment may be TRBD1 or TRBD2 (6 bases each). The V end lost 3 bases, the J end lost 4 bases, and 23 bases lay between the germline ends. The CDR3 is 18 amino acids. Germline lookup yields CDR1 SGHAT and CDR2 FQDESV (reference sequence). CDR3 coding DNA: TGTGCCAGCAGCTTTCACCACCCTGGAGGGGGTGGAGCAGATACGCAGTATTTT. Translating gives CASSFHHPGGGGADTQYF.